The clone carrying this TCR beta chain was seen repeatedly, ten times or more. Its specificity is unknown. Unique molecular identifiers were used in preparing the TCRbeta library. TCRdb independently ran MiXCR on the PCR reads; one entry per CDR3 protein. The sample carries about 490,000 distinct CDR3 sequences, under 12% recorded once. The data were taken from a study of T-cell reconstitution after alpha-beta-depleted transplantation in children. Points from the study as a whole: After one year, T-cell counts and TCRbeta diversity mostly came from new T cells. From surviving recipient T cells and thymic progenitors came the high day-60 TCRbeta diversity observed in some patients. At around two months after transplant, the alpha-beta T cells were reportedly derived from several hundred expanded clones that came from non-depleted graft cells.

Deletions cut 5 bases from V and 6 bases from J, with 8 bases between. CDR3 length: 10 amino acids. Looked up from germline, CDR1 is DFQATT and CDR2 is SNEGSKA (reference sequence). Sample: PBMCs, taken before TCRalphabeta/CD19-depleted stem cell transplant. J is TRBJ2-7 and V is TRBV20-1, with D hard to call. This TCR derives from a child younger than 10 with inherited bone marrow failure, due to receive a stem cell transplant. The CDR3 sequence: CSALYGEQYF. DNA of the CDR3: TGCAGTGCTCTGTATGGCGAGCAGTACTTC.